Below are 3 T cell receptor beta chains sequenced from a single sample in a study of T-cell memory formation after mild COVID-19. TCRdb reanalysed the 5' RACE reads using MiXCR and keeps one entry per CDR3 protein. The table has approximately 170,000 distinct CDR3 sequences, approximately 13% seen once. Material: PBMCs or a T cell subset sorted from them (not recorded which). These receptors came from a man between 18 and 35 years old who had mild COVID-19 (a few samples of this study predate the infection). Cell type and time point are not known.

This rearrangement joins TRBV6-1 to TRBJ2-6; tentatively, D is TRBD2 (5 bases). The V and J ends lost 7 bases and 0 bases respectively, with 13 bases between them. Germline V gene data show CDR1 as MNHNS and CDR2 as SASEGT. The CDR3 consists of 16 residues. The CDR3 nucleotides read TGTGCCAGCATCCTAGGACTGAGCTCTGGGGCCAACGTCCTGACTTTC. It encodes CASILGLSSGANVLTF.

The V and J genes are TRBV20-1 and TRBJ1-5, with D perhaps TRBD1 (5 bases). CDR1 is DFQATT, CDR2 SNEGSKA, per germline (reference sequence). This CDR3 has 14 amino acids. Trimming took off 1 base at V and 9 bases at J, with 16 bases between the two ends. CDR3 bases: TGCAGTGCTAGAGGCCACCCACCGGGGGTGCCCCAGCATTTT. Its translation: CSARGHPPGVPQHF.

This clonotype showed up just a few times. This CDR3 reads CATSENDGELFF. The CDR3 region has the DNA TGTGCCACCAGTGAAAATGACGGGGAGCTGTTTTTT. The chain uses TRBV24-1 and TRBJ2-2; D not certain. The V and J ends lost 4 bases and 7 bases respectively, with 6 bases between them. CDR1 is KGHDR and CDR2 is SFDVKD in the germline V gene. This CDR3 is built from 12 residues.